What follows are 3 T cell receptor beta chains derived from one specimen sequenced in a study of T cells in Graves' hyperthyroidism and ophthalmopathy. Amplified regions were TCR beta CDR3 sequences from RNA transcripts. HTBI primers were the set used in a first-round RT-PCR of the TCR CDR3. TCRdb reanalysed the multiplex PCR reads using MiXCR and keeps one entry per CDR3 protein. Among 700,000 to 950,000 distinct CDR3 sequences listed, roughly a third were seen once. Sequenced material: blood. The receptor set was obtained from a woman between 40 and 55 years old with Graves' hyperthyroidism.

A word on this clonotype: Relative to the germline gene, one junction end is altered; a read error may explain this. The gene calls are TRBV10-3 and TRBJ2-7; possibly TRBD2 for D (6 bases). CDR3 length equals 14 residues. Germline lookup yields CDR1 ENHRY and CDR2 SYGVKD. DNA of the CDR3: TGTGCCAGCAGTAACCCGGGACTGCGGAAGGAGCAGTACTTC. It yields the protein CASSNPGLRKEQYF.

The chain joins TRBV6-2 or TRBV6-3 to TRBJ1-5; D call uncertain. The V gene lost 2 bases and the J gene lost 0 bases, with 11 bases spanning the gap. Per the germline V gene, CDR1 is MNHEY and CDR2 is SVGEGT. The CDR3 consists of 16 residues. CDR3 residues: CASSYAAENSNQPQHF. The CDR3, as DNA: TGTGCCAGCAGTTACGCCGCCGAAAATAGCAATCAGCCCCAGCATTTT.

This clonotype came up once. This rearrangement joins TRBV7-9 to TRBJ2-5; TRBD1 aligns across 9 bases. Germline assignment: CDR1 SEHNR and CDR2 FQNEAQ (reference sequence). The V gene end was trimmed by 5 bases and the J gene end by 4 bases; junction bases not matched to a gene: 5. This CDR3 contains 14 residues. The CDR3 here is CASSGTGSRETQYF. CDR3 sequence (DNA): TGTGCCAGCAGCGGGACAGGGTCCCGAGAGACCCAGTACTTC.